Listed below are T cell receptor beta chains from one sample, sequenced in a study of PD-L1 blockade in urothelial cancer. Only in-frame clones appear in the TCRdb table, and some are missing; sequencing was by immunoSEQ multiplex PCR. The sample includes 25,000 to 30,000 clones, about 85% of them seen just once. The sequences come from PBMCs, collected around atezolizumab (anti-PD-L1) treatment. These receptor sequences come from a man in his 70s with urothelial cancer. Each CDR3 is given with its conserved first and last residue. The order of the fields is J gene, clone size, V gene, D gene, CDR3 protein, CDR3 DNA. A D gene is named only where the DNA matches it firmly. Part of the rows lack a size; the others show once, few, many or a class for expanded clones.

>TRBJ2-7|few|TRBV2|TRBD2
CASSSVGGSHFYEQYF
TGTGCCAGCAGTTCCGTGGGCGGGAGCCATTTCTACGAGCAGTACTTC
>TRBJ2-1|NA|TRBV5-6|TRBD2
CASSLVLAGGPGYNEQFF
TGTGCCAGCAGCTTGGTGTTAGCGGGAGGGCCTGGGTACAATGAGCAGTTCTTC
>TRBJ2-5|NA|TRBV5-1|NA
CASSRNRDTETQYF
TGCGCCAGCAGTCGCAACCGGGACACAGAGACCCAGTACTTC
>TRBJ1-1|NA|TRBV6-6|NA
CASSAEGLTEAFF
TGTGCCAGCAGTGCGGAGGGCTTGACTGAAGCTTTCTTT
>TRBJ1-3|once|TRBV5-1|NA
CASSLEGKTIYF
TGCGCCAGCAGCTTGGAGGGGAAGACCATATATTTT
>TRBJ2-3|NA|TRBV4-3|TRBD1
CASSQAGAPGQGRDTQYF
TGCGCCAGCAGCCAAGCTGGGGCGCCGGGACAGGGGAGAGATACGCAGTATTTT
>TRBJ1-6|few|TRBV18|TRBD1
CASSPSGQNSPLHF
TGTGCCAGCTCACCCTCGGGACAGAATTCACCCCTCCACTTT
>TRBJ1-3|few|TRBV6-6|NA
CASSYSPTGPGNTIYF
TGTGCCAGCAGTTACTCCCCGACAGGTCCTGGAAACACCATATATTTT
>TRBJ2-2|NA|TRBV19|NA
CASSIVRNTGELFF
TGTGCCAGTAGTATAGTCCGGAACACCGGGGAGCTGTTTTTT
>TRBJ1-2|few|TRBV5-5|NA
CASNPELSHYGYTF
TGTGCCAGCAACCCGGAGTTAAGTCACTATGGCTACACCTTC
>TRBJ2-1|NA|TRBV7-6|NA
CASSQTLSSYNEQFF
TGTGCCAGCAGCCAAACGTTGAGCTCCTACAATGAGCAGTTCTTC
>TRBJ1-3|NA|TRBV10-3|TRBD1
CAIRPGEGAQGNTIYF
TGTGCCATCAGACCGGGTGAGGGGGCGCAAGGAAACACCATATATTTT
>TRBJ1-2|NA|TRBV4-3|NA
CASSQMRDGVNYGYTF
TGCGCCAGCAGCCAAATGAGAGACGGGGTTAACTATGGCTACACCTTC
>TRBJ1-3|few|TRBV7-8|TRBD1
CASSSPGQVRSGNTIYF
TGTGCCAGCAGCTCTCCGGGACAGGTTCGCTCTGGAAACACCATATATTTT
>TRBJ2-3|NA|TRBV5-6|NA
CASAYPGAGADTQYF
TGTGCCAGCGCGTACCCTGGGGCAGGCGCAGATACGCAGTATTTT
>TRBJ2-3|NA|TRBV4-2|TRBD2
CASSSGASGGTDTQYF
TGTGCCAGCAGTTCGGGGGCTAGCGGGGGGACAGATACGCAGTATTTT
>TRBJ2-1|NA|TRBV19|TRBD2
CASSIVAGGPGEQFF
TGTGCCAGTAGTATAGTTGCGGGAGGGCCAGGTGAGCAGTTCTTC
>TRBJ2-7|NA|TRBV21-1|NA
CASSKVKPILQTSYEQYF
TGTGCCAGCAGCAAAGTTAAGCCTATACTTCAAACCTCCTACGAGCAGTACTTC
>TRBJ2-2|once|TRBV6-4|TRBD1
CASSVSGTATGELFF
TGTGCCAGCAGTGTAAGTGGGACAGCGACCGGGGAGCTGTTTTTT
>TRBJ2-7|NA|TRBV18|TRBD1
CASSQTGGKTYEQYF
TGTGCCAGCTCACAGACAGGGGGGAAGACCTACGAGCAGTACTTC
>TRBJ1-1|NA|TRBV6-1|TRBD1
CASTEQGIEAFF
TGTGCCAGCACCGAACAGGGGATTGAAGCTTTCTTT
>TRBJ2-7|NA|TRBV30|NA
CAWCFKGGREQYF
TGTGCCTGGTGTTTCAAGGGAGGAAGGGAGCAGTACTTC
>TRBJ2-5|NA|TRBV5-6|NA
CASSGALVVETQYF
TGTGCCAGCAGCGGAGCCCTAGTAGTAGAGACCCAGTACTTC
>TRBJ2-2|NA|TRBV2|NA
CASNYGGGGELFF
TGTGCCAGCAATTACGGGGGAGGCGGGGAGCTGTTTTTT
>TRBJ1-2|NA|TRBV6-5|NA
CASSSSGVTGYTF
TGTGCCAGCAGCTCGTCAGGGGTAACTGGCTACACCTTC
>TRBJ1-1|NA|TRBV6-5|TRBD1
CASSYSKDRANTEAFF
TGTGCCAGCAGTTACTCTAAGGACAGGGCGAACACTGAAGCTTTCTTT
>TRBJ1-6|NA|TRBV7-9|NA
CASKKGDSPLHF
TGTGCCAGCAAAAAAGGGGATTCACCCCTCCACTTT
>TRBJ2-3|few|TRBV7-8|NA
CASRAGVTDTQYF
TGTGCCAGCAGGGCGGGTGTGACAGATACGCAGTATTTT
>TRBJ1-3|once|TRBV18|NA
CASSPAREGNTIYF
TGTGCCAGCTCACCAGCGCGGGAGGGAAACACCATATATTTT
>TRBJ1-2|few|TRBV4-3|NA
CASSQASGGKGYTF
TGCGCCAGCAGCCAAGCATCGGGAGGGAAAGGCTACACCTTC
>TRBJ2-1|NA|TRBV5-5|NA
CASSLVGTLSYNEQFF
TGTGCCAGCAGCTTGGTTGGGACTCTTTCCTACAATGAGCAGTTCTTC
>TRBJ1-2|NA|TRBV11-3|NA
CASSSNPSSGGRGGYTF
TGTGCCAGCAGCTCAAATCCTTCGTCGGGGGGGCGCGGGGGCTACACCTTC
>TRBJ2-7|NA|TRBV5-6|NA
CASSLGVQYEQYF
TGTGCCAGCAGCTTGGGGGTACAGTACGAGCAGTACTTC
>TRBJ2-2|NA|TRBV2|TRBD2
CASALAVGDGELFF
TGTGCCAGTGCACTAGCGGTTGGGGACGGGGAGCTGTTTTTT
>TRBJ2-3|NA|TRBV5-1|NA
CASSSGDGSRDTQYF
TGCGCCAGCAGCTCGGGAGACGGGAGTAGAGATACGCAGTATTTT
>TRBJ2-2|NA|TRBV5-4|TRBD1
CASSVQGGTGELFF
TGTGCCAGCAGCGTACAGGGGGGCACCGGGGAGCTGTTTTTT
>TRBJ2-1|once|TRBV7-3|TRBD2
CASNIKGGGRETEQFF
TGTGCCAGCAACATTAAGGGTGGCGGGAGGGAAACTGAGCAGTTCTTC
>TRBJ2-3|NA|TRBV27|NA
CASTPAGRADTQYF
TGTGCCAGCACTCCTGCGGGTAGGGCAGATACGCAGTATTTT
>TRBJ2-5|NA|TRBV18|NA
CASSLEETQYF
TGTGCCAGCTCCCTTGAGGAGACCCAGTACTTC
>TRBJ2-1|NA|TRBV14|TRBD2
CASSRTSGGVYNEQFF
TGTGCCAGCAGCCGGACTAGCGGGGGGGTCTACAATGAGCAGTTCTTC
>TRBJ2-7|NA|TRBV7-9|NA
CASSQRTGSSYEQYF
TGTGCCAGCAGCCAACGGACGGGGAGCTCCTACGAGCAGTACTTC
>TRBJ1-5|NA|TRBV2|TRBD1
CASSGQGGNQPQHF
TGTGCCAGCAGTGGACAGGGGGGGAATCAGCCCCAGCATTTT
>TRBJ2-7|once|TRBV11-1|NA
CASSLGRGLTYEQYF
TGTGCCAGCAGCCTAGGAAGGGGCCTAACCTACGAGCAGTACTTC
>TRBJ2-1|NA|TRBV11-2|NA
CASSPPLASYNEQFF
TGTGCCAGCAGCCCCCCGCTAGCCTCCTACAATGAGCAGTTCTTC
>TRBJ2-6|NA|TRBV7-2|NA
CASSLGGGNGANVLTF
TGTGCCAGCAGCTTAGGAGGGGGAAACGGGGCCAACGTCCTGACTTTC
>TRBJ2-2|few|TRBV29-1|NA
CSVAGQNTGELFF
TGCAGCGTTGCGGGACAGAACACCGGGGAGCTGTTTTTT